This note documents a single TCR beta chain sequence. The target antigen is unknown. These data are taken from a study of cytomegalovirus exposure and HLA in healthy donors. Study-wide results and caveats: A missense variant in DCLRE1C was later tied to TCR beta V- and J-gene trimming. Prior analysis indicated that the majority of TCR beta V segments exhibited productivity approximately 87% or approximately 30% of the time.

Nominally healthy donors provided the samples, though records likely missed some immune exposures. In the PCR, 60 Vbeta and 13 Jbeta primers were used. Generated by immunoSEQ multiplex PCR, the TCRdb table keeps only in-frame clones and is missing some. Of tens of thousands of clones detected, 78% appear once; the ten largest clones hold approximately 3%. V was cut by 4 bases and J by 0 bases, with 17 bases left in between. This CDR3 region has 17 residues. The V gene's germline CDR1 is SGDLS and CDR2 YYNGEE. The material sequenced was PBMCs. The receptor was isolated from a woman between 40 and 50 years old in good health and CMV-seronegative. This chain joins TRBV9 and TRBJ1-3, with D possibly matching TRBD1 (6 bases). CDR3 coding DNA: TGTGCCAGCAGCCCTTTCCGGACAGAAGCCTCTGGAAACACCATATATTTT. Its translation is CASSPFRTEASGNTIYF.